This T cell receptor beta chain was sequenced during a study of T cells after somatic rescue of genetic block. CDR1 SGHRS and CDR2 YFSETQ come from the germline V gene. V was trimmed by 0 bases and J by 2 bases, leaving 9 bases between them. CDR3 length equals 15 residues. Clones were sequenced by immunoSEQ multiplex PCR, and TCRdb holds only the in-frame ones, with some missing. Among tens of thousands of clones, about 90% were seen once, and the ten largest hold about 2.9%. Source material: peripheral blood mononuclear cells (PBMCs). The chain combines TRBV5-1 with TRBJ2-1; D gene unclear. The receptor's source is a man aged 40-49 years. The CDR3 nucleotides read TGCGCCAGCAGCTTGGCAGGTCGGACCTACAATGAGCAGTTCTTC. Protein product: CASSLAGRTYNEQFF.